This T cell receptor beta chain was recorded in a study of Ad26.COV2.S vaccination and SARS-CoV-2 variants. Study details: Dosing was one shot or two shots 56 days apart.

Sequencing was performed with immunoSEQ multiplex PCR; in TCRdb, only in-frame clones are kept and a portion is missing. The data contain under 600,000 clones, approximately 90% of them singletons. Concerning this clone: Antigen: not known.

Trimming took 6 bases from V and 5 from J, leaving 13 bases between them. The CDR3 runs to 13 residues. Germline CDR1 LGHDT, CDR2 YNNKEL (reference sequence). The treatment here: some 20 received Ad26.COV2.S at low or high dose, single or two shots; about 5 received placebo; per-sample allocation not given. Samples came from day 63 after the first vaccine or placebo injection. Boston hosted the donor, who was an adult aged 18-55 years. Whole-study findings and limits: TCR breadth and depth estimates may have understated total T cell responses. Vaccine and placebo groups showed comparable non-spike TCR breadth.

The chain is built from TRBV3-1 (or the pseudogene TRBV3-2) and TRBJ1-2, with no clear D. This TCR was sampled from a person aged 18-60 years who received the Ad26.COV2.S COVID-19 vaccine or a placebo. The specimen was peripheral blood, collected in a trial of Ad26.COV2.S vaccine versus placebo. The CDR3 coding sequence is TGTGCCAGCAGTGCTCAATTCAGATATGGCTACACCTTC. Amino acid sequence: CASSAQFRYGYTF.